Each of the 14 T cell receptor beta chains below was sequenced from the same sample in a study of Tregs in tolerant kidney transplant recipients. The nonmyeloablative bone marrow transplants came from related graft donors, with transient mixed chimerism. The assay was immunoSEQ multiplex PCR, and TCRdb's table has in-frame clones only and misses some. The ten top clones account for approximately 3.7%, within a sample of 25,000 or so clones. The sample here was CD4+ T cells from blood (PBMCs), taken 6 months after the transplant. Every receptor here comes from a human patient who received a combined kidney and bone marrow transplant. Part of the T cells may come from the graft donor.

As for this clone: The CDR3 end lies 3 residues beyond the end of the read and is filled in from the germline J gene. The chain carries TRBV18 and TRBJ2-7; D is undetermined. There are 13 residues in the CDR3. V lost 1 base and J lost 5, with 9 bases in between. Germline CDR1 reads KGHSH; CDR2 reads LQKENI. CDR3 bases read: TGTGCCAGCTCACCACGCCCCCGGGACGAG. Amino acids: CASSPRPRDE. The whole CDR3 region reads CASSPRPRDEQYF.

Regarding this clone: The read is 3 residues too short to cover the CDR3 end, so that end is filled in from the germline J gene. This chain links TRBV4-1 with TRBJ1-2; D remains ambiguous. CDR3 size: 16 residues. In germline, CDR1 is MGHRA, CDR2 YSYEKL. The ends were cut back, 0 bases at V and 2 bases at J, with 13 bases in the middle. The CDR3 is CASSQERTTGNYGYTF. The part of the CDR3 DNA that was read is TGCGCCAGCAGCCAAGAGAGAACGACGGGGAACTATGGC.

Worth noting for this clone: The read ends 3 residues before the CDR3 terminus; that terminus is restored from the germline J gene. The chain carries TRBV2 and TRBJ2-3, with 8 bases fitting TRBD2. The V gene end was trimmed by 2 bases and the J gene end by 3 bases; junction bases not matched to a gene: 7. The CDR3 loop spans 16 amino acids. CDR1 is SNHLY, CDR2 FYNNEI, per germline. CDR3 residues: CASSERRLALTDTQYF. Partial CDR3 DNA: TGTGCCAGCAGTGAAAGGAGACTAGCGTTGACAGATACG.

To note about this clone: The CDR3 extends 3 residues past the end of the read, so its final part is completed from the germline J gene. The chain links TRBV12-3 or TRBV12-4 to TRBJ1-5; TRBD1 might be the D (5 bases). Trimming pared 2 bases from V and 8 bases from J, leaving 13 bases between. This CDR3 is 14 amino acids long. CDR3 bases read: TGTGCCAGCAGTTTAAGGGGCCAGTATAAGCCC. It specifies CASSLRGQYKP. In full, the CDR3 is CASSLRGQYKPQHF.

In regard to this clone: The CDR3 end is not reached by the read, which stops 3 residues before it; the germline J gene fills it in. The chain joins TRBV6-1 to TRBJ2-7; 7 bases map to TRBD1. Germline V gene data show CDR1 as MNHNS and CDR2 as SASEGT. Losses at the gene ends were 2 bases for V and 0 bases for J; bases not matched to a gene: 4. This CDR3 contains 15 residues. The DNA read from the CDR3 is TGTGCCAGCAGTGAACGAGGACAGGCCTCCTACGAG. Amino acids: CASSERGQASYE. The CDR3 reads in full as CASSERGQASYEQYF.

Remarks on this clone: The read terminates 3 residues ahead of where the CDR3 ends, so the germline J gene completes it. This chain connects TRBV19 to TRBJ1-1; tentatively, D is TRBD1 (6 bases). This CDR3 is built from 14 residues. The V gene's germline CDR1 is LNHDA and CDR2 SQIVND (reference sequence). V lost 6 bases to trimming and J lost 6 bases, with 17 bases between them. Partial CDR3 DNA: TGTGCCAGTAGCCAAACTGGGGGCAGACCTGAA. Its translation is CASSQTGGRPE. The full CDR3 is CASSQTGGRPEAFF.

The DNA read from the CDR3 is TGTGCCAGCAGCTTAAAGACAGGGGGGCCCTACGAG. Its protein is CASSLKTGGPYE. In full, the CDR3 is CASSLKTGGPYEQYF. The V gene is TRBV7-8, the J gene TRBJ2-7, with 9 bases lining up with TRBD1. The observed sequence ends 3 residues before the CDR3 terminus, with the missing tail filled in from the germline J gene. V was clipped by 2 bases and J by 2 bases; unmatched bases: 4. This CDR3 is 15 amino acids long. The germline V gene has CDR1 SGHVS and CDR2 FQNEAQ.

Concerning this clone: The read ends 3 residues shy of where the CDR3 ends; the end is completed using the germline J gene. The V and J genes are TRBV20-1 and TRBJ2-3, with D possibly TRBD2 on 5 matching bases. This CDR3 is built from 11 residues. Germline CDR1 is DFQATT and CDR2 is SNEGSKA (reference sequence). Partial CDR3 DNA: TGCGGCTTGAGGGTCACAGATACG. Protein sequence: CGLRVTDT. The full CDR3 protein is CGLRVTDTQYF.

The CDR3 protein is CAISESGTASSGANVLTF. The DNA read from the CDR3 is TGTGCCATCAGTGAAAGCGGGACAGCCTCCTCTGGGGCCAACGTC. The chain links TRBV10-3 to TRBJ2-6, with D perhaps assigned TRBD1 or TRBD2 (7 bases each). The read terminates 3 residues before the CDR3 end, so the remaining end is supplied by the germline J gene. V was trimmed by 3 bases and J by 0 bases, leaving 15 bases between them. This CDR3 contains 18 residues. The V gene's germline CDR1 is ENHRY and CDR2 SYGVKD.

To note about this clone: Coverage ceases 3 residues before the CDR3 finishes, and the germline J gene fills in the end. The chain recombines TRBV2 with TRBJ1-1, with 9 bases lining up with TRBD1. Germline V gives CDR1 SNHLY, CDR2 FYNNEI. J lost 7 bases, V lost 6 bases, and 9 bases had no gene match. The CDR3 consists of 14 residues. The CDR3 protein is CASRATGGKVEAFF. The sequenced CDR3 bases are TGTGCCAGCAGGGCAACAGGGGGCAAGGTTGAA.

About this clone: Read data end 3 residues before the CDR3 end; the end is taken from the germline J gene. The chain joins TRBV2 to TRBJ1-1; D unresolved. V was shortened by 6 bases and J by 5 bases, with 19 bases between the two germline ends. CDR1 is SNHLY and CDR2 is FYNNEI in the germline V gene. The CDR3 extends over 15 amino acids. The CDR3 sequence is CASSYAALRETEAFF. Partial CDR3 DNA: TGTGCCAGCAGCTACGCGGCCCTTCGTGAGACTGAA.

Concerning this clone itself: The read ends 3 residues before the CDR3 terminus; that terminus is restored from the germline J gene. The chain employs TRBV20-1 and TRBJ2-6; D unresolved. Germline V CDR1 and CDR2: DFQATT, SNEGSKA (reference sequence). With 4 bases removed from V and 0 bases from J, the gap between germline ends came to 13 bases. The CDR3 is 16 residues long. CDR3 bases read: TGCAGTGCTACAGGAGCCCATGGCTCTGGGGCCAACGTC. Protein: CSATGAHGSGANV. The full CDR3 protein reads CSATGAHGSGANVLTF.

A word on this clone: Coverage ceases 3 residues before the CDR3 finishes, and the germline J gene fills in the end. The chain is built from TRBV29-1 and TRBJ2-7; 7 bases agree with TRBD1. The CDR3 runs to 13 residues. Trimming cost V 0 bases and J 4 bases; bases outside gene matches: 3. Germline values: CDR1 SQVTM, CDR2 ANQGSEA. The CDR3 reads CSVEEPRGYEQYF. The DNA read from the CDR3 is TGCAGCGTTGAAGAACCCAGGGGGTACGAG.

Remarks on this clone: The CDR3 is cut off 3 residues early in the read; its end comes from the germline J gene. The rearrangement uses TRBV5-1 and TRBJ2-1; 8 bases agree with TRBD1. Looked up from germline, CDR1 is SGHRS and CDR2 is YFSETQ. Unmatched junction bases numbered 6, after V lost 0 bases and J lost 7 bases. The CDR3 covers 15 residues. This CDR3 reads CASSLGGTGANEQFF. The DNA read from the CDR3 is TGCGCCAGCAGCTTGGGAGGGACAGGAGCGAATGAG.